The clone carrying this TCR beta chain occurred a few times. As yet, its antigen is unknown. The genes are named according to mouse. This sample was included in a study of tissue T cells after allogeneic stem cell transplantation. Overall study findings and caveats: In patients and mice, blood and spleen missed much of tissue repertoire. The study did not identify alloreactive or antigen-specific tissue TCRs, and some clones might be persisting host cells.

CDR3 sequences, V/J genes, frequencies and template counts came from survey-depth TCRbeta sequencing. TCRdb's copy holds only in-frame clones and misses some; the assay was immunoSEQ multiplex PCR. The profile covers nearly 50,000 clones, with around 70% appearing a single time and about 0.7% taken by the ten largest. What was sequenced was sorted cells pooled from one or two spleens. The receptor comes from a pool of C57BL/6 mice in good health.

The CDR3 is CASSLNIYAEQFF. The DNA read from the CDR3 is TGTGCTAGCAGTTTGAACATCTATGCTGAGCAGTTC. This chain links TRBV29 with TRBJ2-1; D not resolved. The observed sequence ends 1 residue before the CDR3 terminus, with the missing tail filled in from the germline J gene. CDR3 length: 13 amino acids. Trimming pared 3 bases from V and 3 bases from J, leaving 6 bases between. Germline CDR1 reads MSHET; CDR2 reads SYDVDS.